This TCR beta chain was found in a study of blood T cells in healthy people across ages. Turning to the study itself: Capturing about one barcoded beta molecule per two T cells was achieved by template switching. Whole-study findings and limits: Considered underestimates were the diversity estimates obtained from one million T cells.

The authors ran a second PCR of about 7 to 11 cycles using a sample-barcoded 5' primer and a J-beta primer mix. Sequencing recovered at least 2.5 million CDR3-containing paired-end reads from each sample. MiXCR was run by TCRdb on the 5' RACE reads, yielding one entry per CDR3 protein. The table has around 1,600,000 distinct CDR3 sequences, 42% seen once. Trimming took off 6 bases at V and 1 base at J, with 9 bases between the two ends. This CDR3 has 13 amino acids. Germline lookup yields CDR1 MDHEN and CDR2 SYDVKM. With regard to this clonotype: Its antigen is not known. Being one base from a much bigger clone, this may be a read error.

Isolation yielded PBMCs, at least 7 million per sample, in every case. The TCR originated in a woman aged 18-35 years in good health. The chain is built from TRBV28 and TRBJ1-1; possible D gene TRBD1, 5 bases. Material for sequencing was blood. The CDR3 loop is CASSRQPNTEAFF. CDR3 bases: TGTGCCAGCAGCCGACAGCCGAACACTGAAGCTTTCTTT.